The sequence of this T cell receptor beta chain was determined in a study of T cells in Graves' hyperthyroidism and ophthalmopathy. Study-level results: Ophthalmopathy was told apart from stable hyperthyroidism by a 13 V-J model.

Turning to this clonotype: The target antigen is unknown.

The source material, RNA transcripts, was used to amplify TCR beta CDR3 regions. TCR CDR3 underwent first-round RT-PCR with the HTBI primer set. TCRdb redid the calling of the multiplex PCR reads with MiXCR, one entry per CDR3 protein. This sample yields 25,000 to 30,000 distinct CDR3 sequences, of which roughly 45% are seen a single time; around a tenth belongs to the top ten. Sample: blood. The TCR sequence derives from a woman aged 25 to 39 with Graves' hyperthyroidism.

CDR3 DNA sequence: TGCAGTGCTGATGACAACATGAACACTGAAGCTTTCTTT. This gives the protein CSADDNMNTEAFF. This rearrangement joins TRBV20-1 to TRBJ1-1, with unresolved D. The CDR3 extends over 13 amino acids. V gave up 5 bases and J gave up 0 bases, with 10 bases separating them. Per germline, CDR1 DFQATT and CDR2 SNEGSKA (reference sequence).